The next 28 T cell receptor beta chains were all read from a single sample in a study of T-cell reconstitution after alpha-beta-depleted transplantation in children. This sample's TCRbeta library carried unique molecular identifier barcodes. A single record per CDR3 protein comes from TCRdb applying MiXCR to the PCR reads. This repertoire shows some 590,000 distinct CDR3 sequences, under 12% found once; its top ten account for about 4.3%. The sequencing here drew on PBMCs from the stem cell graft donor, taken from the stem cell graft. These receptor sequences come from a human donor who donated a stem cell graft to a child with acute myeloid leukemia.

The sample holds many counts of this clonotype. The V gene is TRBV20-1, the J gene TRBJ2-7; 8 bases are a match to TRBD1. The CDR3 contains 14 residues. Germline-derived CDR1 and CDR2 are DFQATT and SNEGSKA (reference sequence). The V segment lost 5 bases and the J segment 4 bases; nucleotides outside the gene matches: 10. CDR3 amino acids: CSAGPGTGGYEQYF. CDR3 DNA: TGCAGTGCTGGACCCGGGACAGGTGGTTACGAGCAGTACTTC.

This clonotype has ten or more counts. The V call is TRBV20-1, the J call TRBJ1-2; D is undetermined. This CDR3 is 15 amino acids long. V was pared by 2 bases and J by 4 bases, with 17 bases between. The V gene's germline CDR1 is DFQATT and CDR2 SNEGSKA (reference sequence). CDR3 region: CSARSRKPPGYGYTF. DNA for the CDR3: TGCAGTGCTAGATCCCGAAAGCCCCCTGGCTATGGCTACACCTTC.

The chain is built from TRBV6-2 or TRBV6-3 and TRBJ2-7; 8 bases match TRBD1. CDR1 and CDR2 from the germline V gene are MNHEY and SVGEGT. The J segment lost 4 bases and the V segment lost 2 bases, leaving 4 bases of the junction unmatched. CDR3 length: 14 amino acids. CDR3 loop: CASSYRTGLYEQYF. The DNA for the CDR3 is TGTGCCAGCAGTTACCGGACAGGGCTGTACGAGCAGTACTTC.

This chain links TRBV6-5 with TRBJ2-1; 7 nucleotides match TRBD1. V shed 2 bases, J shed 6 bases, and the junction held 7 bases outside the gene matches. This CDR3 region has 15 residues. CDR1 is MNHEY and CDR2 is SVGAGI in the germline V gene. CDR3 in amino acids: CASSYVAGGINEQFF. Here the CDR3 DNA reads TGTGCCAGCAGTTACGTGGCAGGGGGTATCAATGAGCAGTTCTTC.

The chain is built from TRBV29-1 and TRBJ2-5; TRBD2 matches 9 bases. The V gene's germline CDR1 is SQVTM and CDR2 ANQGSEA. V lost 7 bases and J lost 7; bases outside the gene matches: 16. The CDR3 has 15 amino acids. CDR3 in amino acids: CSAFRREGGFWTQYF. Here the CDR3 DNA reads TGCAGCGCATTTCGGCGGGAGGGTGGGTTCTGGACCCAGTACTTC.

The chain combines TRBV7-2 with TRBJ2-4; TRBD2 matches at 12 bases. V lost 5 bases, J lost 10 bases, and 9 bases stayed unmatched. The CDR3 contains 15 residues. Germline V CDR1 and CDR2: SGHTA, FQGNSA. CDR3: CASSLTSGSSGIQYF. In DNA, the CDR3 is TGTGCCAGCAGCCTGACTAGCGGGAGCTCAGGAATTCAGTACTTC. The variable domain in full, completed from reference TRBV7-2 and TRBJ2-4, reads GAGVSQSPSNKVTEKGKDVELRCDPISGHTALYWYRQSLGQGLEFLIYFQGNSAPDKSGLPSDRFSAERTGGSVSTLTIQRTQQEDSAVYLCASSLTSGSSGIQYFGAGTRLSVL.

This clonotype showed up many times. The rearrangement joins TRBV6-5 to TRBJ1-1, with unresolved D. In germline, CDR1 is MNHEY, CDR2 SVGAGI. Trimming took off 0 bases at V and 4 bases at J, with 15 bases between the two ends. The CDR3 spans 16 residues. CDR3 coding DNA: TGTGCCAGCAGTTACTCGATAGGTTCAGACGGCACTGAAGCTTTCTTT. Translated: CASSYSIGSDGTEAFF.

The table lists this clonotype with many counts. The chain employs TRBV15 and TRBJ2-6, with 7 bases aligning to TRBD2. This CDR3 region has 14 residues. The germline V gene has CDR1 LNHNV and CDR2 YYDKDF (reference sequence). J lost 8 bases, V lost 0 bases, and 1 base had no gene match. The CDR3 loop reads CATSRERGTNVLTF. CDR3 in DNA: TGTGCCACCAGCAGAGAGCGGGGGACCAACGTCCTGACTTTC.

This clonotype turned up a few times. The rearrangement joins TRBV12-3 or TRBV12-4 to TRBJ1-1; perhaps TRBD1 as D (5 bases). The CDR3 is made up of 11 amino acids. V was clipped by 5 bases and J by 12 bases, with 13 bases between them. Here the CDR3 DNA reads TGTGCCAGCAGTCTCCGGGACGGACCTTTCTTT. Its protein is CASSLRDGPFF.

This rearrangement joins TRBV30 to TRBJ2-7, with D perhaps matching TRBD1 (5 bases). Looked up from germline, CDR1 is GTSNPN and CDR2 is SVGIG (reference sequence). The CDR3 has 13 amino acids. CDR3 in DNA: TGTGCTTTTAGGGGAACTCCCGTTTACGAGCAGTACTTC. As protein: CAFRGTPVYEQYF. Combining the CDR3 with reference TRBV30 and TRBJ2-7 gives the whole variable domain SQTIHQWPATLVQPVGSPLSLECTVEGTSNPNLYWYRQAAGRGLQLLFYSVGIGQISSEVPQNLSASRPQDRQFILSSKKLLLSDSGFYLCAFRGTPVYEQYFGPGTRLTVT.

This clonotype was counted between two and nine times. The chain uses TRBV24-1 and TRBJ2-3; the match to TRBD2 covers 14 bases. CDR1 and CDR2 from the germline V gene are KGHDR and SFDVKD. The ends lost 4 bases at V and 5 bases at J; junction bases unmatched: 7. This CDR3 has 17 amino acids. CDR3 nucleotide sequence: TGTGCCACCAGTGACCTGGGACTAGCGGGAGTAGGAGATACGCAGTATTTT. Amino acids: CATSDLGLAGVGDTQYF.

The V call is TRBV12-3 or TRBV12-4, the J call TRBJ2-7; TRBD1 might be the D (6 bases). CDR3 size: 14 residues. Trimming removed 3 bases from V and 4 bases from J, with 13 bases in between. The CDR3 here is CASSFGPGEYEQYF. Here the CDR3 DNA reads TGTGCCAGCAGTTTTGGTCCAGGGGAATACGAGCAGTACTTC.

This clonotype has ten or more counts. The V call is TRBV18, the J call TRBJ1-1; 7 nucleotides align to TRBD1. The CDR3 loop spans 14 amino acids. V lost 4 bases and J lost 3; bases outside the gene matches: 5. Per the germline V gene, CDR1 is KGHSH and CDR2 is LQKENI. The CDR3 nucleotides read TGTGCCAGCTCACTGACAGGGTTGGACACTGAAGCTTTCTTT. Translated: CASSLTGLDTEAFF.

This clonotype came up many times. The rearrangement joins TRBV4-3 to TRBJ2-3, with TRBD2 matching over 7 bases. The V segment lost 1 base and the J segment 8 bases; nucleotides outside the gene matches: 15. CDR3 length: 17 residues. In germline, CDR1 is LGHNA, CDR2 YSLEER. CDR3 protein: CASSQGGSAGVIGTQYF. The CDR3, as DNA: TGCGCCAGCAGCCAAGGTGGTTCGGCGGGAGTTATCGGTACGCAGTATTTT.

The table lists this clonotype with a few counts. The chain combines TRBV20-1 with TRBJ2-1; a weak D match, TRBD2 (7 bases). The CDR3 has 14 amino acids. CDR1 is DFQATT and CDR2 is SNEGSKA in the germline V gene (reference sequence). Between the trimmed V and J ends, which lost 3 bases and 8 bases, there was a span of 17 bases. The CDR3 reads CSARRGEGGDEQFF. The CDR3 coding sequence is TGCAGTGCTAGGAGGGGGGAGGGAGGCGATGAGCAGTTCTTC.

This clonotype was counted at least ten times. The chain uses TRBV4-3 and TRBJ2-4; no definite D call. Per the germline V gene, CDR1 is LGHNA and CDR2 is YSLEER. Trimming pared 1 base from V and 1 base from J, leaving 11 bases between. CDR3 length: 16 amino acids. The CDR3 sequence is CASSQGSGSAKNIQYF. CDR3 in DNA: TGCGCCAGCAGCCAAGGGTCCGGTAGCGCCAAAAACATTCAGTACTTC.

J is TRBJ1-3 and V is TRBV29-1; D is unresolved. The CDR3 is 12 residues long. With 7 bases removed from V and 3 bases from J, the gap between germline ends came to 10 bases. CDR1 SQVTM and CDR2 ANQGSEA come from the germline V gene. CDR3 sequence reads: CSGGGSGNTIYF. DNA for the CDR3: TGCAGCGGGGGAGGTAGTGGAAACACCATATATTTT.

This sequence joins TRBV7-6 and TRBJ2-5; 12 nucleotides match TRBD2. V trimming: 2 bases; J trimming: 5 bases; junction bases outside the gene matches: 12. Germline CDR1 is SGHVS and CDR2 is FNYEAQ. CDR3 size: 18 residues. The CDR3: CASSLNNLLAGGFETQYF. The DNA for the CDR3 is TGTGCCAGCAGCTTAAATAACCTTCTAGCGGGAGGGTTCGAGACCCAGTACTTC.

This clonotype showed up many times. The chain's CDR3 is CASSFFAGAPRDTQYF. Here the CDR3 DNA reads TGTGCCAGCAGTTTTTTTGCGGGAGCCCCTAGGGATACGCAGTATTTT. The chain couples TRBV28 to TRBJ2-3; 7 positions agree with TRBD2. CDR1 and CDR2 from the germline V gene are MDHEN and SYDVKM. This CDR3 is 16 amino acids long. The ends lost 3 bases at V and 6 bases at J; junction bases unmatched: 12.

Many counts were recorded for this clonotype. This chain links TRBV6-2 or TRBV6-3 with TRBJ2-3, with TRBD2 identical over 11 bases. Germline V gene data show CDR1 as MNHEY and CDR2 as SVGEGT. V lost 4 bases to trimming and J lost 5 bases; unmatched junction nucleotides: 11. There are 17 residues in the CDR3. The CDR3 nucleotides are TGTGCCAGCAGTTCCCTTTCACTAGCGGGAGTTCTAGATACGCAGTATTTT. Its translation: CASSSLSLAGVLDTQYF.

The chain joins TRBV24-1 to TRBJ2-3; 12 bases line up with TRBD2. With V trimmed by 4 bases and J by 3 bases, 4 bases remained unmatched. Germline-derived CDR1 and CDR2 are KGHDR and SFDVKD. There are 16 residues in the CDR3. In DNA form, the CDR3 reads TGTGCCACCAGTGAACCGACTAGCGGGAGTACAGATACGCAGTATTTT. It translates to CATSEPTSGSTDTQYF.

This clonotype was seen many times. This chain uses TRBV7-9 with TRBJ1-3; no firm D call. Trimming shortened V by 2 bases and J by 6 bases, and 11 bases separated the two germline ends. Germline loops: CDR1 SEHNR, CDR2 FQNEAQ (reference sequence). This CDR3 has 14 amino acids. Here the CDR3 DNA reads TGTGCCAGCAGCTTACGGTTCATGGAAAACACCATATATTTT. Translating gives CASSLRFMENTIYF.

Of note for this clonotype: A much bigger clone sits one base away, suggesting this may be a read error. This chain connects TRBV12-3 or TRBV12-4 to TRBJ1-2, with a weak D call TRBD1 (6 bases). The CDR3 runs to 14 residues. V lost 2 bases, J lost 4 bases, and 11 bases lay in between. CDR3 residues: CASSLRGHSYGYTF. The CDR3 DNA sequence: TGTGCCAGCAGTTTAAGGGGACACTCCTATGGCTACACCTTC.

This clonotype was detected many times. The chain links TRBV9 to TRBJ1-2; D call uncertain. Looked up from germline, CDR1 is SGDLS and CDR2 is YYNGEE. The CDR3 consists of 15 residues. V gave up 0 bases and J gave up 0 bases, with 9 bases separating them. CDR3 residues: CASSVESASNYGYTF. For the CDR3, the DNA is TGTGCCAGCAGCGTAGAGTCAGCCTCTAACTATGGCTACACCTTC.

This clonotype has ten or more counts. CDR3 sequence (DNA): TGTGCCAGCAGCTTAATGAGCGCAGATACGCAGTATTTT. Amino acids: CASSLMSADTQYF. The chain uses TRBV7-3 and TRBJ2-3, with unresolved D. The CDR3 length is 13 residues. The germline CDR1 and CDR2 sequences are SGHTA and FQGTGA. V lost 1 base, J lost 4 bases, and 6 bases lay in between.

Ten or more counts support this clonotype. The rearrangement links TRBV7-9 to TRBJ2-7; TRBD2 might be the D (6 bases). V shed 0 bases and J shed 4 bases, with 10 bases lying between them. Germline CDR1 SEHNR, CDR2 FQNEAQ (reference sequence). This CDR3 spans 14 amino acids. CDR3 bases: TGTGCCAGCAGCTTAGCGCCGGGGGAGTACGAGCAGTACTTC. This gives the protein CASSLAPGEYEQYF. Based on the CDR3 plus reference TRBV7-9 and TRBJ2-7, the full variable domain is DTGVSQNPRHKITKRGQNVTFRCDPISEHNRLYWYRQTLGQGPEFLTYFQNEAQLEKSRLLSDRFSAERPKGSFSTLEIQRTEQGDSAMYLCASSLAPGEYEQYFGPGTRLTVT.

This clonotype was recorded at least ten times. V and J are TRBV6-5 and TRBJ2-1; 14 nucleotides line up with TRBD2. Germline CDR1 MNHEY, CDR2 SVGAGI. V trimming: 2 bases; J trimming: 6 bases; junction bases outside the gene matches: 9. The CDR3 sequence is 18 residues long. The CDR3 region has the DNA TGTGCCAGCAGTTACGCCGGACTAGCGGGAGGCCCTATCAATGAGCAGTTCTTC. Translation: CASSYAGLAGGPINEQFF.

In this sample, this clonotype turned up many times. The V gene is TRBV24-1, the J gene TRBJ2-2, with 9 bases matching TRBD1. The CDR3 extends over 16 amino acids. The V gene's germline CDR1 is KGHDR and CDR2 SFDVKD. Trimming removed 5 bases from V and 1 base from J; junction bases left unmatched: 4. The CDR3 DNA sequence: TGTGCCACCAGTGGAAGGGGACAGGGGAACACCGGGGAGCTGTTTTTT. Amino acid sequence: CATSGRGQGNTGELFF.